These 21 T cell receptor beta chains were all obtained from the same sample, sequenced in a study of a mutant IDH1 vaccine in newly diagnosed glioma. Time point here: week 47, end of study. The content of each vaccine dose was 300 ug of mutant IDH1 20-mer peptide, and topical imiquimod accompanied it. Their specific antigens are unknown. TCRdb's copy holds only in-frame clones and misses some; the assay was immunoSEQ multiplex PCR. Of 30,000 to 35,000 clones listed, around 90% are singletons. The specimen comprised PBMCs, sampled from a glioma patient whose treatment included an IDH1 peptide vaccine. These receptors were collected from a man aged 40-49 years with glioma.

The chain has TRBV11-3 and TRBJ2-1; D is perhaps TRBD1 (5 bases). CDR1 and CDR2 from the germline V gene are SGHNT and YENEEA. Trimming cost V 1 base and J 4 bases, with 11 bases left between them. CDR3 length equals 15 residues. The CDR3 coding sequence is TGTGCCAGCAGCTTAGCTAGGGGTGTTTACAATGAGCAGTTCTTC. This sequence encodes CASSLARGVYNEQFF.

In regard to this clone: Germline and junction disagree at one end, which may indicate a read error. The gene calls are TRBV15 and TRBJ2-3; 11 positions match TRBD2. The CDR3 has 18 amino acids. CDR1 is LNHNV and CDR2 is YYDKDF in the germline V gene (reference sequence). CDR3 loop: CATRRVTSGSPSTDTQYF. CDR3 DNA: TGTGCCACCAGGAGAGTCACTAGCGGGAGCCCAAGCACAGATACGCAGTATTTT. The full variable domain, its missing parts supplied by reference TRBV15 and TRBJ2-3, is DAMVIQNPRYQVTQFGKPVTLSCSQTLNHNVMYWYQQKSSQAPKLLFHYYDKDFNNEADTPDNFQSRRPNTSFCFLDIRSPGLGDTAMYLCATRRVTSGSPSTDTQYFGPGTRLTVL.

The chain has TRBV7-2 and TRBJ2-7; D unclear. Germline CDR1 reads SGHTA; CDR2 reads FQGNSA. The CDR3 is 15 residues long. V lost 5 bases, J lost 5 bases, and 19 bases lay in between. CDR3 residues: CASSQLRAVYHEQYF. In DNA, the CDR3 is TGTGCCAGCAGCCAACTCCGGGCCGTCTACCACGAGCAGTACTTC.

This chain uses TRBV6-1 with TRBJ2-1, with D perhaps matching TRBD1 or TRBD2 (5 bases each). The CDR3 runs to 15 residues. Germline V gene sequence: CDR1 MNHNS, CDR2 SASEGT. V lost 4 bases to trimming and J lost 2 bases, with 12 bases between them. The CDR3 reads CASSGATGPYNEQFF. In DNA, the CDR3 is TGTGCCAGCAGTGGAGCTACGGGGCCCTACAATGAGCAGTTCTTC.

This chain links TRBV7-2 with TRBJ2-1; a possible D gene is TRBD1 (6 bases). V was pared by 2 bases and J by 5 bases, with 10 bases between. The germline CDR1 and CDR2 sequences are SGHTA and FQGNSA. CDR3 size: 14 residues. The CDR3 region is CASSLRDNHNEQFF. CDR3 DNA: TGTGCCAGCAGCTTAAGGGACAACCACAATGAGCAGTTCTTC.

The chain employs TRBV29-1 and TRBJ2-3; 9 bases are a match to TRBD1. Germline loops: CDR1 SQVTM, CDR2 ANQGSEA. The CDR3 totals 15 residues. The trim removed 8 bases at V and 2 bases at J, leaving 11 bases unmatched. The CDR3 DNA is TGCAGCCTCTCCCTTGGGACAGGGTCCACAGATACGCAGTATTTT. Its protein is CSLSLGTGSTDTQYF.

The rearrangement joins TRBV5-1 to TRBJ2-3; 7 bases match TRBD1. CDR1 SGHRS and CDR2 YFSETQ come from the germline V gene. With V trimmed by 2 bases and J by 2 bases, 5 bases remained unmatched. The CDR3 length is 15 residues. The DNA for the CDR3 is TGCGCCAGCAGCTTCCCTGGGACAGACACAGATACGCAGTATTTT. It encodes CASSFPGTDTDTQYF.

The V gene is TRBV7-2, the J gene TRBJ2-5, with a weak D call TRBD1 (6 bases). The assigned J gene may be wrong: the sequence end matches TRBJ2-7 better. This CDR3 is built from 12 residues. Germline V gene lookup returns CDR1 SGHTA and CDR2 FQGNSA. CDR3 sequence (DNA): TGTGCCAGCAGCCTACAGGGTAACGAGCAGTACTTC. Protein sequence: CASSLQGNEQYF.

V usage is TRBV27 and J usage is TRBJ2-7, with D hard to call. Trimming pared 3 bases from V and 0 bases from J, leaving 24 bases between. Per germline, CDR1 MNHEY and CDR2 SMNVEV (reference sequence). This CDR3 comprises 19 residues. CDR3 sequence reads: CASSFYGPMAQSFSYEQYF. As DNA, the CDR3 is TGTGCCAGCAGTTTTTATGGTCCGATGGCCCAATCGTTCTCCTACGAGCAGTACTTC.

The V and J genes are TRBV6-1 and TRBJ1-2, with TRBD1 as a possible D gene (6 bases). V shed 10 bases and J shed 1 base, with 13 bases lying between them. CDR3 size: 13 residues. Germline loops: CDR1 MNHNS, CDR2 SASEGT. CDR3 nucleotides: TGTGCCACACAGGGATTCGATAACTATGGCTACACCTTC. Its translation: CATQGFDNYGYTF.

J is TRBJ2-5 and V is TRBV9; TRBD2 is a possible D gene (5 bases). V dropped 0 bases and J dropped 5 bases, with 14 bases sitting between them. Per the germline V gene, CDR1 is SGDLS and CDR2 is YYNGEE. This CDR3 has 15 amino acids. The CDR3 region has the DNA TGTGCCAGCAGCGTAGACATGTCCTCGGGGGAGACCCAGTACTTC. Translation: CASSVDMSSGETQYF.

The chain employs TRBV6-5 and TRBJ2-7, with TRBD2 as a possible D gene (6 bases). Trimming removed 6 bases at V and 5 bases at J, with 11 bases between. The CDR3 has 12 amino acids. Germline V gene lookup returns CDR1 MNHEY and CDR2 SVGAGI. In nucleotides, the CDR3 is TGTGCCAGCAGGGGGGGTATCGACGAGCAGTACTTC. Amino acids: CASRGGIDEQYF.

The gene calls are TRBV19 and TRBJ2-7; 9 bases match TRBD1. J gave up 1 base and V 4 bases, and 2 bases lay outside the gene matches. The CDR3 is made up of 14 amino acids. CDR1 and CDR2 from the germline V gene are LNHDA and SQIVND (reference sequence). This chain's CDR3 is CASSTDRGSYEQYF. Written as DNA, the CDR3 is TGTGCCAGTAGTACAGACAGGGGGTCCTACGAGCAGTACTTC.

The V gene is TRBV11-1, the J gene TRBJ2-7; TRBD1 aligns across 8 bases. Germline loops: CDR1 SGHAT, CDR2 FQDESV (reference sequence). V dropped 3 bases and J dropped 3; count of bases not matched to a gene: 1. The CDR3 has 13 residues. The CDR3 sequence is CASSLTGVYEQYF. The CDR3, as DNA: TGTGCCAGCAGCTTGACAGGGGTCTACGAGCAGTACTTC.

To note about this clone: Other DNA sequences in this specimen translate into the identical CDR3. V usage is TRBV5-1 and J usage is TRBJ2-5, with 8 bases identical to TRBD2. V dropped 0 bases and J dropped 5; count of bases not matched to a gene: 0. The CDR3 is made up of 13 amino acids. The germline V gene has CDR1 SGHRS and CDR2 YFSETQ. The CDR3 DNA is TGCGCCAGCAGCTTGGGCGGGAGGGAGACCCAGTACTTC. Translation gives CASSLGGRETQYF.

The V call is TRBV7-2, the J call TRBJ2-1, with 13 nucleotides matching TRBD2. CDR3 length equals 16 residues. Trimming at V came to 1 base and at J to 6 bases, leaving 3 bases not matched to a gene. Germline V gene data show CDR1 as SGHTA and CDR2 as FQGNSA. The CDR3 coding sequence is TGTGCCAGCAGCTTAGGAGGGACTAGCGGGACCAATGAGCAGTTCTTC. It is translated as CASSLGGTSGTNEQFF.

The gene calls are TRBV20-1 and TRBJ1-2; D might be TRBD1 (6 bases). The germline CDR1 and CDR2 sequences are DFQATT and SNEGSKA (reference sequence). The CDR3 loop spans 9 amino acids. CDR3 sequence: CRGGSGYTF. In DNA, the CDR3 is TGCAGGGGGGGCAGTGGCTACACCTTC.

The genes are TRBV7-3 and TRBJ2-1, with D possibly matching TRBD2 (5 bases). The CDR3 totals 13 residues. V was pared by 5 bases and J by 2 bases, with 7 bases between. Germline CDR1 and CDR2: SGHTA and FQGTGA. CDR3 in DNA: TGTGCCAGCAGCACCGGGACCTACAATGAGCAGTTCTTC. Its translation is CASSTGTYNEQFF.

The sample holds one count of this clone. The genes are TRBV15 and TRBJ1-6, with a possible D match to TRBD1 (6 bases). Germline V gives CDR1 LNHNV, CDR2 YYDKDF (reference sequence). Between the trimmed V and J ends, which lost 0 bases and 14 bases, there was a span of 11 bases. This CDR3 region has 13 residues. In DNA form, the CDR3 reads TGTGCCACCAGCAGAGACAGGGGATTCGCCCTCCACTTT. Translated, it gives CATSRDRGFALHF.

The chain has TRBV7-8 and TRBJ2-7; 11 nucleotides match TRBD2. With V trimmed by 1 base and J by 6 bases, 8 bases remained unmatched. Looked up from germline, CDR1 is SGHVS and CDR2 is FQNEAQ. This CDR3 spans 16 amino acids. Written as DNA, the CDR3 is TGTGCCAGCAGCTTAGAATCGGCTAGCGGGAGGAGCGAGCAGTACTTC. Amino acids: CASSLESASGRSEQYF.

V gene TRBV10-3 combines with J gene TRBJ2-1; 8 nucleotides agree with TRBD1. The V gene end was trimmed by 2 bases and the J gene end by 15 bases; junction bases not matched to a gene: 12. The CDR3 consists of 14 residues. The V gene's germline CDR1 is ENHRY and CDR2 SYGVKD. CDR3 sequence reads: CAISENYGQGGRFF. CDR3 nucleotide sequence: TGTGCCATCAGTGAGAATTACGGACAGGGCGGGCGGTTCTTC.